These 17 T cell receptor beta chains came from one sample sequenced in a study of T cell changes during pregnancy in multiple sclerosis (dated by TCRdb to between 2018 and 2021). Preparation of the library involved the immunoSEQ multiplex PCR assay. Here the immuneACCESS table is served through TCRdb, limited to in-frame sequences with V and J called. Missing clones are a known gap in these copies; in checked studies unresolved V genes cover under half, and the rest lacks a known reason. This sample holds under 75,000 clones; under 95% were observed only once. About 1.3% of the sample rests with the top ten. Here the sequenced sample was peripheral blood, taken in the third trimester of pregnancy. These TCRs come from a female donor in good health, enrolled as a control in a pregnancy study.

The genes are TRBV9 and TRBJ2-7; D not resolved. Germline V gene sequence: CDR1 SGDLS, CDR2 YYNGEE. The V end was cut by 0 bases, the J end by 3 bases, with 10 bases between. The length of the CDR3 is 14 residues. CDR3 sequence reads: CASSVDFASYEQYF. CDR3 nucleotides: TGTGCCAGCAGCGTAGACTTCGCGAGCTACGAGCAGTACTTC.

Concerning this clone: This CDR3 is also generated by other DNA sequences in the sample. V and J are TRBV30 and TRBJ1-5; unclear D gene. The CDR3 loop spans 13 amino acids. Trimming took off 3 bases at V and 1 base at J, with 7 bases between the two ends. Germline V lookup: CDR1 GTSNPN, CDR2 SVGIG (reference sequence). CDR3 DNA sequence: TGTGCCTGGAGCCGAGGCAGCAATCAGCCCCAGCATTTT. Its protein is CAWSRGSNQPQHF.

This chain joins TRBV2 and TRBJ2-2, with 7 bases identical to TRBD1. This CDR3 comprises 16 residues. Trimming took 6 bases from V and 0 from J; bases not matched to a gene: 7. Germline V gene sequence: CDR1 SNHLY, CDR2 FYNNEI. The CDR3 reads CASRERGQANTGELFF. DNA of the CDR3: TGTGCCAGCAGAGAGAGAGGACAGGCGAACACCGGGGAGCTGTTTTTT.

This chain links TRBV10-2 with TRBJ1-6, with a weak D call TRBD1 (5 bases). This CDR3 contains 12 residues. V was pared by 6 bases and J by 9 bases, with 9 bases between. Germline values: CDR1 WSHSY, CDR2 SAAADI. The CDR3 DNA is TGCGCCAGCAGGCAGGGAGGTTCACCCCTCCACTTT. This encodes CASRQGGSPLHF.

V is TRBV6-1 and J is TRBJ2-4, with D perhaps TRBD1 (5 bases). V lost 8 bases and J lost 6, with 11 bases in between. Per germline, CDR1 MNHNS and CDR2 SASEGT. The CDR3 length is 12 residues. The DNA for the CDR3 is TGTGCCAGCTTAACAGGCGCAAACATTCAGTACTTC. Protein product: CASLTGANIQYF.

The chain is built from TRBV7-9 and TRBJ1-1, with D perhaps TRBD1 (5 bases). The CDR3 is 13 amino acids. V gave up 4 bases and J gave up 1 base, with 7 bases separating them. Germline assignment: CDR1 SEHNR and CDR2 FQNEAQ (reference sequence). This chain's CDR3 is CASSSGGNTEAFF. For the CDR3, the DNA is TGTGCCAGCAGCTCGGGGGGGAACACTGAAGCTTTCTTT.

The chain is built from TRBV6-5 and TRBJ2-5, with D possibly matching TRBD2 (5 bases). CDR1 is MNHEY, CDR2 SVGAGI, per germline. Trimming took off 11 bases at V and 2 bases at J, with 9 bases between the two ends. The CDR3 is 11 amino acids. Here the CDR3 DNA reads TGTGCCTCGGGGTGGCAAGAGACCCAGTACTTC. Translation: CASGWQETQYF.

The chain employs TRBV9 and TRBJ2-2; 8 bases agree with TRBD2. Losses at the gene ends were 3 bases for V and 5 bases for J; bases not matched to a gene: 9. CDR3 length: 16 residues. The germline gives CDR1 SGDLS, CDR2 YYNGEE. DNA for the CDR3: TGTGCCAGCAGCGAGCGGGGGACTCCGGGAACCGGGGAGCTGTTTTTT. Amino acid sequence: CASSERGTPGTGELFF.

The chain couples TRBV4-1 to TRBJ2-3; TRBD2 matches at 10 bases. Unmatched junction bases numbered 9, after V lost 1 base and J lost 5 bases. The length of the CDR3 is 17 residues. Germline V lookup: CDR1 MGHRA, CDR2 YSYEKL. CDR3 in DNA: TGCGCCAGCAGCCAAGGGGGTAGCGGGGGGTCTAGAGATACGCAGTATTTT. Its translation is CASSQGGSGGSRDTQYF.

The V and J genes are TRBV5-6 and TRBJ1-2, with 7 bases lining up with TRBD1. J lost 4 bases, V lost 4 bases, and 10 bases had no gene match. CDR1 is SGHDT and CDR2 is YYEEEE in the germline V gene. The CDR3 is 15 amino acids. The CDR3 reads CASSPRGTAFYGYTF. CDR3 nucleotide sequence: TGTGCCAGCAGCCCCCGTGGGACAGCCTTCTATGGCTACACCTTC.

The V and J genes are TRBV18 and TRBJ2-5; D not resolved. The CDR3 is 13 amino acids. Trimming took off 0 bases at V and 6 bases at J, with 8 bases between the two ends. Germline-derived CDR1 and CDR2 are KGHSH and LQKENI. CDR3 amino acids: CASSPPTLQTQYF. The DNA for the CDR3 is TGTGCCAGCTCACCACCCACTCTACAGACCCAGTACTTC.

The chain links TRBV15 to TRBJ1-5; no clear D. The CDR3 loop spans 14 amino acids. CDR1 LNHNV and CDR2 YYDKDF come from the germline V gene (reference sequence). Trimming removed 0 bases at V and 7 bases at J, with 10 bases between. The CDR3 sequence: CATSRETRGQPQHF. CDR3 nucleotides: TGTGCCACCAGCAGAGAGACGCGCGGGCAGCCCCAGCATTTT.

V is TRBV4-1 and J is TRBJ1-4; TRBD1 is a possible D gene (5 bases). V lost 1 base to trimming and J lost 5 bases, with 11 bases between them. The CDR3 contains 15 residues. Germline assignment: CDR1 MGHRA and CDR2 YSYEKL. The chain's CDR3 is CASSQGRGGNEKLFF. As DNA, the CDR3 is TGCGCCAGCAGCCAAGGGCGGGGGGGAAATGAAAAACTGTTTTTT.

The chain couples TRBV27 to TRBJ1-6; the match to TRBD1 covers 9 bases. With 0 bases clipped from V and 6 bases from J, the junction kept 6 bases outside the gene matches. The CDR3 runs to 17 residues. Germline loops: CDR1 MNHEY, CDR2 SMNVEV (reference sequence). The CDR3, as DNA: TGTGCCAGCAGTTTATCTTTCGGGACAGGGTCTAATTCACCCCTCCACTTT. It yields the protein CASSLSFGTGSNSPLHF.

In its sample, this clone was seen once. The gene calls are TRBV6-6 and TRBJ2-7; D is possibly TRBD2 (6 bases). Trimming cost V 6 bases and J 3 bases, with 6 bases left between them. The CDR3 runs 11 residues. Germline CDR1 and CDR2: MNHNY and SVGAGI (reference sequence). CDR3 sequence (DNA): TGTGCCAGCAGGGGGGGCTACGAGCAGTACTTC. Amino acid sequence: CASRGGYEQYF.

The rearrangement joins TRBV5-1 to TRBJ1-2; 7 nucleotides line up with TRBD1. The ends lost 4 bases at V and 4 bases at J; junction bases unmatched: 10. CDR3 length: 15 amino acids. Germline lookup yields CDR1 SGHRS and CDR2 YFSETQ. CDR3 in amino acids: CASSPVTRDSYGYTF. The CDR3 nucleotides are TGCGCCAGCAGCCCAGTGACAAGGGACAGCTATGGCTACACCTTC.

V gene TRBV30 combines with J gene TRBJ2-7; no clear D gene. The V gene lost 3 bases and the J gene lost 7 bases, with 13 bases spanning the gap. The CDR3 extends over 12 amino acids. From germline, CDR1 is GTSNPN and CDR2 SVGIG (reference sequence). Here the CDR3 DNA reads TGTGCCTGGAGCGGTCACCTTGAGGAGCAGTACTTC. Residues: CAWSGHLEEQYF.